The subject of this entry is one T cell receptor beta chain. Per the germline V gene, CDR1 is SGHTA and CDR2 is FQGNSA. The V and J ends lost 0 bases and 2 bases respectively, with 10 bases between them. This CDR3 is 15 amino acids long. Participant ages covered about 18 to 89 years across 25 or so US areas. Participants were placed into cohorts based on the clinical history they reported. Original handling: Amplifying reference gene primers gave estimates of nucleated cell counts. The repertoire was sequenced with immunoSEQ multiplex PCR; TCRdb's copy has only in-frame clones and lacks some. V, J and clone size reflect that table, while D and trimming were determined from the DNA. The sample carries just under 250,000 clones, about 89% recorded once. This specimen comes from a study of blood T cell repertoires in COVID-19.

Sequencing was done on a sample of PBMCs or T cells enriched from blood (not recorded which). This clonotype originated in a woman in her twenties or thirties who had recovered from COVID-19. The chain combines TRBV7-2 with TRBJ1-2; TRBD1 is a possible D gene (5 bases). CDR3 in DNA: TGTGCCAGCAGCTTAGCCAGGGCAGCCAACTATGGCTACACCTTC. It is translated as CASSLARAANYGYTF.